These 30 T cell receptor beta chains came from one sample sequenced in a study of T cell changes during pregnancy in multiple sclerosis. Libraries were prepared by immunoSEQ multiplex PCR; TCRdb keeps only in-frame clonotypes and omits some of them. This sample has some 80,000 clones, with about 95% found just once. The source was peripheral blood, collected in the second trimester of pregnancy. The receptors come from a female donor with multiple sclerosis, enrolled in a pregnancy study.

This chain links TRBV2 with TRBJ2-1, with D perhaps matching TRBD1 (8 bases). In germline, CDR1 is SNHLY, CDR2 FYNNEI. The CDR3 loop spans 13 amino acids. Trimming shortened V by 5 bases and J by 9 bases, and 14 bases separated the two germline ends. The CDR3 here is CASSYTGGAEQFF. For the CDR3, the DNA is TGTGCCAGCAGTTACACAGGGGGGGCTGAGCAGTTCTTC.

This chain connects TRBV19 to TRBJ1-1; 9 positions agree with TRBD1. Per the germline V gene, CDR1 is LNHDA and CDR2 is SQIVND (reference sequence). V gave up 3 bases and J gave up 5 bases; unmatched junction bases: 7. CDR3 size: 15 residues. CDR3 region: CASSITQGAGTEAFF. As DNA, the CDR3 is TGTGCCAGTAGTATTACACAGGGGGCGGGAACTGAAGCTTTCTTT.

The chain links TRBV5-1 to TRBJ1-3; D gene ambiguous. This CDR3 has 14 residues. CDR1 SGHRS and CDR2 YFSETQ come from the germline V gene. V lost 0 bases and J lost 8, with 12 bases in between. The CDR3, as DNA: TGCGCCAGCAGCTTGGATAAGAGTTATGACACCATATATTTT. Translating it yields CASSLDKSYDTIYF.

The V and J genes are TRBV29-1 and TRBJ1-1; 9 bases are a match to TRBD1. V gave up 7 bases and J gave up 4 bases; unmatched junction bases: 4. From germline, CDR1 is SQVTM and CDR2 ANQGSEA. This CDR3 is built from 12 residues. The CDR3 reads CSAKTGGTEAFF. CDR3 coding DNA: TGCAGCGCAAAGACAGGGGGCACTGAAGCTTTCTTT.

The rearrangement uses TRBV28 and TRBJ1-5; D possibly corresponds to TRBD1 (5 bases). V lost 1 base and J 0 bases, leaving 7 bases between the germline ends. Germline V lookup: CDR1 MDHEN, CDR2 SYDVKM. The CDR3 consists of 15 residues. CDR3 nucleotides: TGTGCCAGCAGTTTATCAGGGTATAGCAATCAGCCCCAGCATTTT. Protein: CASSLSGYSNQPQHF.

The chain recombines TRBV6-5 with TRBJ2-7, with 9 bases identical to TRBD2. The CDR3 covers 14 residues. CDR1 MNHEY and CDR2 SVGAGI come from the germline V gene. Trimming removed 6 bases from V and 0 bases from J; junction bases left unmatched: 3. CDR3 residues: CASSRGLASYEQYF. The CDR3 DNA sequence: TGTGCCAGCAGCCGGGGACTAGCCTCCTACGAGCAGTACTTC.

The chain carries TRBV5-1 and TRBJ2-2; tentatively, D is TRBD1 (5 bases). V was pared by 3 bases and J by 1 base, with 7 bases between. Germline-derived CDR1 and CDR2 are SGHRS and YFSETQ. This CDR3 contains 14 residues. The CDR3 here is CASSSTGNTGELFF. The CDR3 DNA reads as TGCGCCAGCAGCTCAACAGGGAACACCGGGGAGCTGTTTTTT.

This chain joins TRBV11-2 and TRBJ2-3, with D perhaps TRBD2 (6 bases). The CDR3 is 14 amino acids. Deletions cut 4 bases from V and 4 bases from J, with 12 bases between. Germline assignment: CDR1 SGHAT and CDR2 FQNNGV. CDR3 sequence (DNA): TGTGCCAGCAGCTCCTGGAGGGTCGCAGATACGCAGTATTTT. Amino acids: CASSSWRVADTQYF.

This chain links TRBV5-8 with TRBJ2-2; the D gene is possibly TRBD1 (6 bases). Trimming cost V 3 bases and J 3 bases, with 15 bases left between them. Germline CDR1 and CDR2: SGHTS and YDEGEE. CDR3 length: 16 residues. The CDR3 coding sequence is TGTGCCAGCAGCTCCGGACAGAGCATATACACCGGGGAGCTGTTTTTT. This encodes CASSSGQSIYTGELFF.

The genes are TRBV6-5 and TRBJ1-1; D unclear. The CDR3 has 13 amino acids. V was cut by 4 bases and J by 0 bases, with 6 bases left in between. CDR1 is MNHEY, CDR2 SVGAGI, per germline. The CDR3 nucleotides are TGTGCCAGCAGTTTTGAGGTGAACACTGAAGCTTTCTTT. Translating it yields CASSFEVNTEAFF.

The chain employs TRBV19 and TRBJ2-2; 11 bases align to TRBD2. Germline CDR1 is LNHDA and CDR2 is SQIVND (reference sequence). V trimming: 3 bases; J trimming: 7 bases; junction bases outside the gene matches: 4. This CDR3 is 15 amino acids long. The CDR3 DNA is TGTGCCAGTAGTATTCTAGCGGGAGGCGGCGGGGAGCTGTTTTTT. It encodes CASSILAGGGGELFF.

The rearrangement uses TRBV30 and TRBJ2-5; D is unresolved. Germline CDR1 reads GTSNPN; CDR2 reads SVGIG (reference sequence). Trimming cost V 5 bases and J 7 bases, with 14 bases left between them. The CDR3 is 12 amino acids. CDR3 in DNA: TGTGCCTGGGCCCTTGGAAGAGGGACCCAGTACTTC. This translates into CAWALGRGTQYF.

This chain uses TRBV28 with TRBJ2-7; 10 bases line up with TRBD2. Trimming took 10 bases from V and 5 from J; bases not matched to a gene: 11. Germline loops: CDR1 MDHEN, CDR2 SYDVKM. CDR3 length equals 14 residues. The CDR3 here is CATASPGLANEQYF. CDR3 sequence (DNA): TGTGCCACTGCCAGCCCGGGACTAGCGAACGAGCAGTACTTC.

This clone was detected a few times. The chain combines TRBV27 with TRBJ1-2, with D hard to call. The V and J ends lost 4 bases and 2 bases respectively, with 14 bases between them. Germline CDR1 and CDR2: MNHEY and SMNVEV (reference sequence). The CDR3 has 15 residues. CDR3 amino acids: CASSYLNRLNYGYTF. Here the CDR3 DNA reads TGTGCCAGCAGTTACCTGAACAGATTAAACTATGGCTACACCTTC.

The rearrangement joins TRBV14 to TRBJ2-5, with D uncertain. Per the germline V gene, CDR1 is SGHDN and CDR2 is FVKESK. The CDR3 length is 12 residues. V was trimmed by 4 bases and J by 4 bases, leaving 7 bases between them. Here the CDR3 DNA reads TGTGCCAGCAGCCCTTCGGGAGAGACCCAGTACTTC. It codes for CASSPSGETQYF.

This chain uses TRBV18 with TRBJ2-7; 14 bases match TRBD2. The CDR3 is 17 amino acids. The V gene's germline CDR1 is KGHSH and CDR2 LQKENI. The V gene end was trimmed by 1 base and the J gene end by 0 bases; junction bases not matched to a gene: 2. The CDR3 DNA sequence: TGTGCCAGCTCACCACAGGGGACTAGCGGGAGCTCCTACGAGCAGTACTTC. It yields the protein CASSPQGTSGSSYEQYF. The full variable domain, in which reference TRBV18 and TRBJ2-7 provide the parts outside the CDR3, is NAGVMQNPRHLVRRRGQEARLRCSPMKGHSHVYWYRQLPEEGLKFMVYLQKENIIDESGMPKERFSAEFPKEGPSILRIQQVVRGDSAAYFCASSPQGTSGSSYEQYFGPGTRLTVT.

The rearrangement links TRBV6-1 to TRBJ1-5; no definite D call. Trimming stripped 7 bases from V and 4 bases from J, with 11 bases between. The CDR3 loop spans 13 amino acids. The germline V gene encodes CDR1 MNHNS and CDR2 SASEGT. The CDR3 bases are TGTGCCAGCATGGCAGCGTATAATCAGCCCCAGCATTTT. It codes for CASMAAYNQPQHF.

This clone was recorded once. This chain's CDR3 is CASSQQGEDYEQYF. CDR3 sequence (DNA): TGCGCCAGCAGCCAGCAGGGGGAAGACTACGAGCAGTACTTC. This chain uses TRBV4-1 with TRBJ2-7; the match to TRBD1 covers 7 bases. Germline V gene data show CDR1 as MGHRA and CDR2 as YSYEKL. Trimming cost V 3 bases and J 3 bases; bases outside gene matches: 5. This CDR3 comprises 14 residues.

The V gene is TRBV7-9, the J gene TRBJ2-1; D ambiguous. V dropped 3 bases and J dropped 7 bases, with 13 bases sitting between them. Looked up from germline, CDR1 is SEHNR and CDR2 is FQNEAQ (reference sequence). CDR3 size: 14 residues. The CDR3 spells CASSFKAVVNEQFF. DNA of the CDR3: TGTGCCAGCAGCTTCAAGGCGGTGGTAAATGAGCAGTTCTTC.

The chain employs TRBV6-4 and TRBJ2-7; no clear D gene. Germline V gene sequence: CDR1 MRHNA, CDR2 SNTAGT. CDR3 length: 15 amino acids. V was pared by 2 bases and J by 2 bases, with 13 bases between. CDR3 DNA sequence: TGTGCCAGCAGTGACCTCACAACATACCCCTACGAGCAGTACTTC. It is translated as CASSDLTTYPYEQYF.

The chain employs TRBV5-4 and TRBJ1-2; perhaps TRBD1 as D (5 bases). Trimming cost V 4 bases and J 5 bases, with 12 bases left between them. Germline assignment: CDR1 SGHNT and CDR2 YYREEE (reference sequence). The CDR3 extends over 13 amino acids. The DNA of the CDR3 is TGTGCCAGCAGCGAAACAGGAGTTTATGGCTACACCTTC. Residues: CASSETGVYGYTF.

V gene TRBV27 combines with J gene TRBJ1-4, with D unresolved. This CDR3 region has 16 residues. V was cut by 3 bases and J by 8 bases, with 19 bases left in between. In germline, CDR1 is MNHEY, CDR2 SMNVEV (reference sequence). The DNA for the CDR3 is TGTGCCAGCAGTTTTTTATCCGGGCGGGCGAAGGAAAAACTGTTTTTT. Translating gives CASSFLSGRAKEKLFF. Filled out from reference TRBV27 and TRBJ1-4, the complete variable domain reads EAQVTQNPRYLITVTGKKLTVTCSQNMNHEYMSWYRQDPGLGLRQIYYSMNVEVTDKGDVPEGYKVSRKEKRNFPLILESPSPNQTSLYFCASSFLSGRAKEKLFFGSGTQLSVL.

The DNA of the CDR3 is TGTGCCAGCAGTTTATCGGGAGGAGATACGCAGTATTTT. Its protein product is CASSLSGGDTQYF. The V call is TRBV27, the J call TRBJ2-3, with a tentative D call TRBD2 (6 bases). Germline V gene sequence: CDR1 MNHEY, CDR2 SMNVEV (reference sequence). The CDR3 extends over 13 amino acids. The V end was cut by 0 bases, the J end by 5 bases, with 6 bases between.

This clone was picked up one time. The chain is built from TRBV28 and TRBJ2-6; TRBD1 is a possible D gene (6 bases). Looked up from germline, CDR1 is MDHEN and CDR2 is SYDVKM. CDR3 length: 17 amino acids. Trimming stripped 3 bases from V and 0 bases from J, with 12 bases between. The CDR3 region has the DNA TGTGCCAGCAGTTTCGGGACACTGCGCTCTGGGGCCAACGTCCTGACTTTC. This encodes CASSFGTLRSGANVLTF.

The CDR3 is CASSFQGGTGELFF. CDR3 DNA: TGCGCCAGCAGCTTTCAGGGCGGAACCGGGGAGCTGTTTTTT. The V and J genes are TRBV5-1 and TRBJ2-2, with a weak D call TRBD1 (5 bases). V was clipped by 2 bases and J by 5 bases, with 10 bases between them. CDR3 length equals 14 residues. Germline V gene sequence: CDR1 SGHRS, CDR2 YFSETQ.

The chain couples TRBV5-6 to TRBJ2-3, with TRBD2 matching over 14 bases. V was clipped by 4 bases and J by 6 bases; unmatched bases: 7. The V gene's germline CDR1 is SGHDT and CDR2 YYEEEE. The CDR3 is made up of 16 amino acids. The CDR3 nucleotides are TGTGCCAGCAGCAGAGGACTAGCGGGAGGTCGGGATACGCAGTATTTT. Translating it yields CASSRGLAGGRDTQYF. Filled out from reference TRBV5-6 and TRBJ2-3, the complete variable domain reads DAGVTQSPTHLIKTRGQQVTLRCSPKSGHDTVSWYQQALGQGPQFIFQYYEEEERQRGNFPDRFSGHQFPNYSSELNVNALLLGDSALYLCASSRGLAGGRDTQYFGPGTRLTVL.

V and J are TRBV6-1 and TRBJ1-2; D perhaps matches TRBD1 (6 bases). CDR1 and CDR2 (germline): MNHNS, SASEGT. The germline V and J ends were trimmed by 3 bases and 4 bases, with 15 bases remaining between them. The CDR3 consists of 15 residues. The CDR3 sequence is CASSDLRQVSYGYTF. The CDR3 DNA is TGTGCCAGCAGTGACCTAAGACAGGTTAGCTATGGCTACACCTTC.

The chain links TRBV5-1 to TRBJ2-7; 15 nucleotides line up with TRBD2. CDR3 length: 17 residues. Trimming at V came to 4 bases and at J to 1 base, leaving 6 bases not matched to a gene. Germline-derived CDR1 and CDR2 are SGHRS and YFSETQ. The CDR3 spells CASSGGTSGRLSYEQYF. As DNA, the CDR3 is TGCGCCAGCAGCGGGGGGACTAGCGGGAGGTTGTCCTACGAGCAGTACTTC. The full variable domain, in which reference TRBV5-1 and TRBJ2-7 provide the parts outside the CDR3, is KAGVTQTPRYLIKTRGQQVTLSCSPISGHRSVSWYQQTPGQGLQFLFEYFSETQRNKGNFPGRFSGRQFSNSRSEMNVSTLELGDSALYLCASSGGTSGRLSYEQYFGPGTRLTVT.

This clone was seen once. CDR3 region: CASSPRGSGSLGETQYF. The CDR3 nucleotides read TGTGCCAGCAGCCCTCGGGGTAGCGGGAGTTTAGGAGAGACCCAGTACTTC. The rearrangement joins TRBV9 to TRBJ2-5; TRBD2 aligns across 9 bases. Trimming removed 4 bases from V and 4 bases from J; junction bases left unmatched: 14. Germline CDR1 SGDLS, CDR2 YYNGEE. The CDR3 runs to 17 residues.

This chain joins TRBV7-9 and TRBJ1-5; a possible D gene is TRBD1 (5 bases). This CDR3 has 13 amino acids. Germline V gives CDR1 SEHNR, CDR2 FQNEAQ (reference sequence). Trimming left V 5 bases short and J 3 bases short, with 8 bases between. The CDR3 protein is CASSRDSNQPQHF. The CDR3 nucleotides read TGTGCCAGCAGCCGGGACTCCAATCAGCCCCAGCATTTT.